The clone carrying this TCR beta chain has only a few counts. Its matching antigen is unknown. Every isolated RNA sample was fully reverse transcribed, so sequencing captured expressed TCRB transcripts. Measured with immunoSEQ multiplex PCR; TCRdb has only the in-frame clones, and not every one. This table has roughly 150,000 clones, roughly 9% appearing once. Central memory, naive, regulatory and stem cell-like memory CD4+ cells were sorted by CD45RO/CCR7/CD25/CD127/CD95/CD27. This CDR3 has 14 amino acids. Trimming took 5 bases from V and 8 from J; bases not matched to a gene: 8. Germline values: CDR1 SNHLY, CDR2 FYNNEI. The data were obtained in a study of beta chain features in type 1 diabetes. Study-level results: In comparison with healthy donors, patients had naive, central memory and Treg TCRB repertoires that appeared more similar.

The specimen sequenced was central memory CD4+ T cells from blood. This sequence joins TRBV2 and TRBJ1-4, with TRBD1 matching over 7 bases. The sequence derives from a woman younger than 35 in good health. In DNA, the CDR3 is TGTGCCAGCAGTAAAGGCACAGGGGTGGAAAAACTGTTTTTT. It specifies CASSKGTGVEKLFF.